This entry concerns a single T cell receptor (beta chain). The sample is drawn from a study of blood T cell repertoires in COVID-19. Generated by immunoSEQ multiplex PCR, the TCRdb table keeps only in-frame clones and is missing some. The sample gives 150,000 to 200,000 clones, about 81% of which show up once; about 10% is in the top ten. Trimming took off 6 bases at V and 0 bases at J, with 12 bases between the two ends. This CDR3 comprises 15 residues. Germline CDR1 and CDR2: MNHEY and SVGAGI. This sequence was found in a man aged 55 to 70 with active or convalescent COVID-19. The gene calls are TRBV6-5 and TRBJ1-5, with a possible D match to TRBD1 (5 bases). Sequencing was carried out using peripheral blood. CDR3 sequence reads: CASRATAYSNQPQHF. DNA for the CDR3: TGTGCCAGCAGAGCGACAGCGTATAGCAATCAGCCCCAGCATTTT.